This TCR beta chain was obtained from a study of shared clonotypes between healthy human individuals. Naive-designated CD8 cells lacked CD45RO, were positively enriched for CCR7, and omitted terminally differentiated effector memory CD45RA+ cells. Adult Caucasians living in Nashville, Tennessee made up all of the donors. The CDR3 totals 13 residues. Looked up from germline, CDR1 is SGHAT and CDR2 is FQNNGV. Whole-study findings and limits: Shared clonotypes across all four donors exceeded non-shared ones in generation probability.

Running of the assay took place at deep level. Replicate PCRs run on sorted subsets employed roughly 180 ng DNA, 30,000 to 35,000 T cell genomes. The assay was immunoSEQ multiplex PCR, and TCRdb's table has in-frame clones only and misses some. Of about 1.9 million clones listed, 93% are singletons. Concerning this clone: Its antigen remains unidentified. Relative to the germline gene, one junction end is altered; a read error may explain this.

This TCR was recovered from a man younger than 35 in good health. Some clones in this sample may be carry-over from other donors' samples. The sample was naive CD8+ T cells from PBMCs. The J gene is TRBJ2-1, the V gene TRBV11-2, with D tentatively TRBD1 or TRBD2 (5 bases each). The CDR3 nucleotides are TGCGCCGAGAGGGGCGCACTGTCCAATGAGCAGTTCTTC. Its translation is CAERGALSNEQFF.